Listed below are T cell receptor beta chains from one sample, sequenced in a study of blood T cell repertoires in COVID-19. Here immunoSEQ multiplex PCR was the method, and the copy in TCRdb shows in-frame clones only, minus some. The repertoire includes around 220,000 clones, nearly 90% of them detected once, and around 2% sits in the top ten. Sequencing was performed on peripheral blood. Receptors were obtained from a woman aged 40 to 49 who had recovered from COVID-19. Each CDR3 is given with its conserved first and last residue. A D gene is named only where the DNA matches it firmly. Part of the rows lack a size; the others show once, few, many or a class for expanded clones.

14,TRBJ2-5,TRBV5-6,-,TRBD1,TGTGCCAGCAGCCCCGGGACAGGGGGAGAGACCCAGTACTTC,CASSPGTGGETQYF
15,TRBJ1-4,TRBV10-3,-,-,TGTGCCATCAGTGAGTCAATACAGGTTAATGAAAAACTGTTTTTT,CAISESIQVNEKLFF
16,TRBJ2-7,TRBV9,-,TRBD2,TGTGCCAGCAGCGCCGGGAACGGACTAGGAGCCTACGAGCAGTACTTC,CASSAGNGLGAYEQYF
13,TRBJ1-1,TRBV6-2/TRBV6-3,-,-,TGTGCCAGCAGTTACGCCGGGATACCTGAAGCTTTCTTT,CASSYAGIPEAFF
14,TRBJ1-2,TRBV6-1,-,-,TGTGCCAGCAGTGAAACTAGAGGGAACCATGGCTACACCTTC,CASSETRGNHGYTF
14,TRBJ1-1,TRBV4-2,-,-,TGTGCCAGCAGCCAACTCCCAGGGGACACTGAAGCTTTCTTT,CASSQLPGDTEAFF
14,TRBJ2-4,TRBV30,-,-,TGTGCCTGGTCGACAGGTCGAGCCAAAAACATTCAGTACTTC,CAWSTGRAKNIQYF
14,TRBJ2-7,TRBV19,-,-,TGTGCCAGTAAGCCTGCGGGACAGACCTACGAGCAGTACTTC,CASKPAGQTYEQYF
15,TRBJ1-2,TRBV5-1,-,TRBD1,TGCGCCAGCAGCTTGGCCGGGACAGGGAGCCATGGCTACACCTTC,CASSLAGTGSHGYTF
16,TRBJ2-7,TRBV28,-,-,TGTGCCAGCAGTTTAAGATGGGCAGTTAGGAACTACGAGCAGTACTTC,CASSLRWAVRNYEQYF
12,TRBJ2-7,TRBV4-2,-,-,TGTGCCAGCAGCCAAGATGGGCACGAGCAGTACTTC,CASSQDGHEQYF
16,TRBJ1-2,TRBV19,-,-,TGTGCCAGTAGTTCCTTGACGGAACAGCTCTTCTATGGCTACACCTTC,CASSSLTEQLFYGYTF
14,TRBJ2-7,TRBV10-3,-,-,TGTGCCATCAGTTCCTCGGACAGTCCCTACGAGCAGTACTTC,CAISSSDSPYEQYF
15,TRBJ2-1,TRBV7-9,-,TRBD2,TGTGCCAGCAGCCCAGGACTAGCGGGAGGTCATGAGCAGTTCTTC,CASSPGLAGGHEQFF
11,TRBJ2-1,TRBV7-9,-,TRBD1,TGTGCCAGCAGCTTCCGGGACAGGGATTTCTTC,CASSFRDRDFF
15,TRBJ2-7,TRBV4-1,-,-,TGCGCCAGCAGCCAAGAGGAGGGGGCACTCCGCGAGCAGTACTTC,CASSQEEGALREQYF
18,TRBJ1-1,TRBV1,once,-,TGCACCAGCAGCCAAGAATTGGGACAGGAGGATATGAACACTGAAGCTTTCTTT,CTSSQELGQEDMNTEAFF
13,TRBJ2-5,TRBV18,-,-,TGTGCCAGCTCACTCGGGATTCAAGAGACCCAGTACTTC,CASSLGIQETQYF
13,TRBJ2-5,TRBV5-5,-,-,TGTGCCAGCAGCTTGACCGGGGTGGAGACCCAGTACTTC,CASSLTGVETQYF
12,TRBJ1-4,TRBV28,-,TRBD1,TGTGCCAGCACGGACAGGGACGAAAAACTGTTTTTT,CASTDRDEKLFF
15,TRBJ1-6,TRBV9,-,TRBD1,TGTGCCAGCAGCTTCCGGACAGGGGAGAATTCACCCCTCCACTTT,CASSFRTGENSPLHF
16,TRBJ2-7,TRBV15,-,TRBD2,TGTGCCACCAGCAGAAGTGAGGGCGGGAGTTCCTACGAGCAGTACTTC,CATSRSEGGSSYEQYF
14,TRBJ2-1,TRBV3-1/TRBV3-2,-,TRBD1,TGTGCCAGCAGCCAGGGGGACAGACCAAATGAGCAGTTCTTC,CASSQGDRPNEQFF
14,TRBJ1-6,TRBV6-5,-,-,TGTGCCAGCAGTTACTCAGGGGTCGGTTCACCCCTCCACTTT,CASSYSGVGSPLHF
14,TRBJ2-1,TRBV19,-,TRBD2,TGTGCCAGTAGTCCCCTAGCGGGAGTAAGAGAGCAGTTCTTC,CASSPLAGVREQFF
14,TRBJ2-7,TRBV19,once,-,TGTGCCAGTAGTAGTAAGGACATGGCGTTTGGGCAGTACTTC,CASSSKDMAFGQYF
14,TRBJ2-3,TRBV6-5,-,-,TGTGCCAGCAGTTGGGCAGGCAACACAGATACGCAGTATTTT,CASSWAGNTDTQYF
12,TRBJ2-5,TRBV7-8,-,-,TGTGCCAGCAGCCCGAGCGGGGAGACCCAGTACTTC,CASSPSGETQYF
15,TRBJ1-5,TRBV28,-,-,TGTGCCAGCAGTCGTAGTTCGGTTAGCAATCAGCCCCAGCATTTT,CASSRSSVSNQPQHF
13,TRBJ2-2,TRBV19,-,-,TGTGCCAGTAGTAGGTCTAGTGCCGGGGAGCTGTTTTTT,CASSRSSAGELFF
13,TRBJ1-1,TRBV18,once,-,TGTGCCAGCTCAGTACAGGGCTACACTGAAGCTTTCTTT,CASSVQGYTEAFF
13,TRBJ1-5,TRBV27,-,-,TGTGCCAGCAGCGACCTAGGTGATCAGCCCCAGCATTTT,CASSDLGDQPQHF
14,TRBJ1-1,TRBV19,-,-,TGTGCCAGTATCGGAGGGGAGGCGCACACTGAAGCTTTCTTT,CASIGGEAHTEAFF
17,TRBJ2-2,TRBV4-3,-,TRBD2,TGCGCCAGCAGCCAAGCCCCTAGCGGGACGGATACCGGGGAGCTGTTTTTT,CASSQAPSGTDTGELFF
14,TRBJ1-2,TRBV19,-,-,TGTGCCAGTAGCGATCCTATCCGGGTTTTTTCCTACACCTTC,CASSDPIRVFSYTF
16,TRBJ2-1,TRBV18,-,-,TGTGCCAGCTCACGGGGGGCGGGAGTCAGCCACAATGAGCAGTTCTTC,CASSRGAGVSHNEQFF
16,TRBJ2-3,TRBV10-3,-,TRBD2,TGTGCCATCAGTGAGTCCCCTAGCGGGGGCACAGATACGCAGTATTTT,CAISESPSGGTDTQYF
15,TRBJ2-1,TRBV2,once,TRBD1,TGTGCCAGTTCAGAGGGACAGGGGAATTTCGATGAGCAGTTCTTC,CASSEGQGNFDEQFF